A single sample gave rise to the 3 T cell receptor beta chains below, sequenced in a study of cytomegalovirus exposure and HLA in healthy donors. Researchers ran the PCR with 60 Vbeta and 13 Jbeta primers. Method: immunoSEQ multiplex PCR; TCRdb's copy keeps in-frame clones and lacks some. In total, the table holds 100,000 to 150,000 clones. Source material: PBMCs. The source of these receptors is a man aged 18 to 29 in good health and CMV-seronegative.

V usage is TRBV5-1 and J usage is TRBJ2-1; 7 bases fit TRBD1. The V and J ends lost 4 bases and 5 bases, in that order; junction bases with no gene match: 9. Looked up from germline, CDR1 is SGHRS and CDR2 is YFSETQ. CDR3 length: 15 residues. DNA of the CDR3: TGCGCCAGCAGCCCGTCACAGGGGATGGACAATGAGCAGTTCTTC. Protein sequence: CASSPSQGMDNEQFF.

This CDR3 is CASSQDITQTIANYGYTF. In nucleotides, the CDR3 is TGTGCCAGCAGCCAAGATATAACACAGACGATTGCGAACTATGGCTACACCTTC. The V gene is TRBV4-2, the J gene TRBJ1-2; D call uncertain. The CDR3 sequence is 18 residues long. The germline V gene has CDR1 LGHNA and CDR2 YNFKEQ. V was trimmed by 0 bases and J by 2 bases, leaving 19 bases between them.

This chain links TRBV6-1 with TRBJ2-1; a weak D match, TRBD2 (6 bases). Germline values: CDR1 MNHNS, CDR2 SASEGT. The germline V and J ends were trimmed by 5 bases and 9 bases, with 20 bases remaining between them. This CDR3 has 15 amino acids. The CDR3 protein is CASSPIGSLIGEQFF. CDR3 coding DNA: TGTGCCAGCAGTCCCATCGGGAGCCTCATTGGTGAGCAGTTCTTC.